The rows below give T cell receptor beta chains drawn from one sample of a study of blood T cells in healthy people across ages. TCRdb recomputed calls from the 5' RACE reads with MiXCR, one row per CDR3 protein. The top ten clones hold roughly 3.1% of a sample with around 800,000 distinct CDR3 sequences, 20% to 30% of them seen once. This same sample was also part of a study on T cells of mothers and their children.

Sequencing was done on a sample of blood. These receptors came from a boy between 5 and 17 years old in good health. CDR3s include the opening cysteine and the closing phenylalanine or tryptophan. The order of the fields is CDR3 DNA, CDR3 protein, D gene, J gene, clone size, V gene. The D gene is left open where the match is weak. The size of a clone is reported for some rows only, either as once, few or many, or as a class for expanded clones.

DNA: TGTGCCAGCAGCCTCCTCGGGTTAGCTTCCTATGAGCAGTACTTC
CDR3: CASSLLGLASYEQYF
D: -
J: TRBJ2-5
size: -
V: TRBV6-5

DNA: TGTGCCAGCAGCCTGGCCGGAGGGGAGACCCGGTACTTC
CDR3: CASSLAGGETRYF
D: -
J: TRBJ2-5
size: few
V: TRBV7-9

DNA: TGCAGTGCTAGAGCGGGGTACCCCTACAATGAGCAGTTCTTC
CDR3: CSARAGYPYNEQFF
D: -
J: TRBJ2-1
size: -
V: TRBV20-1

DNA: TGCGCCAGCAGCTGGACAGGGGACGCAACTAATGAAAAACTGTTTTTT
CDR3: CASSWTGDATNEKLFF
D: TRBD1
J: TRBJ1-4
size: -
V: TRBV5-1

DNA: TGTGCCAGCAGCTGGAGGGACAGGGGGTCACGTAGTGAAAAACTGTTTTTT
CDR3: CASSWRDRGSRSEKLFF
D: TRBD1
J: TRBJ1-4
size: -
V: TRBV7-8

DNA: TGCGCCAGCAGCCCGGACAGCTTTAATGAAAAACTGTTTTTT
CDR3: CASSPDSFNEKLFF
D: -
J: TRBJ1-4
size: few
V: TRBV5-1

DNA: TGTGCCAGCAGCCAAATGGGGATTCGCGAAAAACTGTTTTTT
CDR3: CASSQMGIREKLFF
D: -
J: TRBJ1-4
size: -
V: TRBV14

DNA: TGTGCCATCAGTGAGCGGTCGGGGGAGACCCAGTACTTC
CDR3: CAISERSGETQYF
D: -
J: TRBJ2-5
size: -
V: TRBV10-3

DNA: TGCGCCAGCAGCCTTGGGACTTCGGGACTAGCGGACGAGACCCAGTACTTC
CDR3: CASSLGTSGLADETQYF
D: TRBD2
J: TRBJ2-5
size: -
V: TRBV4-1

DNA: TGTGCCACCAGTGACAGCCCGGGGTATTGGTATGGCTACACCTTC
CDR3: CATSDSPGYWYGYTF
D: -
J: TRBJ1-2
size: -
V: TRBV24-1

DNA: TGTGCCAGCAGCTCGATCGCCCAGGGGTACCAAGAGACCCAGTACTTC
CDR3: CASSSIAQGYQETQYF
D: -
J: TRBJ2-5
size: -
V: TRBV7-9

DNA: TGTGCCAGTAGTATCCGTCAGATTGATAGCAATCAGCCCCAGCATTTT
CDR3: CASSIRQIDSNQPQHF
D: -
J: TRBJ1-5
size: few
V: TRBV19

DNA: TGTGCCAGCAGCCAAGTCGGGCAGGGCGGCGGGGAGCTGTTTTTT
CDR3: CASSQVGQGGGELFF
D: -
J: TRBJ2-2
size: -
V: TRBV4-2

DNA: TGCAGTGGGGCAGGGGACACTGAAGCTTTCTTT
CDR3: CSGAGDTEAFF
D: -
J: TRBJ1-1
size: -
V: TRBV20-1

DNA: TGTGCCAGCAGGCCATCCAGGGGGAGCAATGAAAAACTGTTTTTT
CDR3: CASRPSRGSNEKLFF
D: TRBD1
J: TRBJ1-4
size: once
V: TRBV6-5

DNA: TGCAGCGTTTGGGGCGCGGAGACCCAGTACTTC
CDR3: CSVWGAETQYF
D: -
J: TRBJ2-5
size: -
V: TRBV29-1

DNA: TGCGCCAGCAGCCCCGGTAGCGGGGTGACTCTCGGAGAGACCCAGTACTTC
CDR3: CASSPGSGVTLGETQYF
D: TRBD2
J: TRBJ2-5
size: few
V: TRBV5-1

DNA: TGTGCCAGCAGGTCCGGGGGGCAGGCCAAAAACATTCAGTACTTC
CDR3: CASRSGGQAKNIQYF
D: -
J: TRBJ2-4
size: -
V: TRBV6-2/TRBV6-3

DNA: TGTGCCAGCAGCTTAGTGGTGGAGGCCACTGAAGCTTTCTTT
CDR3: CASSLVVEATEAFF
D: -
J: TRBJ1-1
size: -
V: TRBV7-6

DNA: TGTGCCAGCACCCCAATGGTGGGCACAGATACGCAGTATTTT
CDR3: CASTPMVGTDTQYF
D: -
J: TRBJ2-3
size: -
V: TRBV12-3/TRBV12-4

DNA: TGTGCCAGCAGTTTGAGGCAGGGGGCCACTGAAGCTTTCTTT
CDR3: CASSLRQGATEAFF
D: TRBD1
J: TRBJ1-1
size: few
V: TRBV12-3/TRBV12-4

DNA: TGTGCCAGCAGTTACGATGGAAGGGTAAACACCATATATTTT
CDR3: CASSYDGRVNTIYF
D: -
J: TRBJ1-3
size: -
V: TRBV6-5

DNA: TGTGCCAGCAGTCCGGGGGACAGGGGCACCTATGGCTACACCTTC
CDR3: CASSPGDRGTYGYTF
D: TRBD1
J: TRBJ1-2
size: -
V: TRBV28

DNA: TGCGCCAGCAGCCAAGGAGGAGGAAATGGCTACACCTTC
CDR3: CASSQGGGNGYTF
D: -
J: TRBJ1-2
size: -
V: TRBV4-1

DNA: TGCGCCAGCAGCTTCGGGGCCTCCTACGCTGGCTACACCTTC
CDR3: CASSFGASYAGYTF
D: -
J: TRBJ1-2
size: -
V: TRBV5-1

DNA: TGTGCCAGTACCATGGGGTATCAGTTCTCCTACAATGAGCAGTTCTTC
CDR3: CASTMGYQFSYNEQFF
D: -
J: TRBJ2-1
size: -
V: TRBV19

DNA: TGCGCCAGCAGCCAACCTACTAGCGGGGGGGCGGGCCAGTACTTC
CDR3: CASSQPTSGGAGQYF
D: TRBD2
J: TRBJ2-5
size: few
V: TRBV4-1

DNA: TGTGCCATCCAAACCAGGGTTTATAATGGGGATTACGAGCAGTACTTC
CDR3: CAIQTRVYNGDYEQYF
D: -
J: TRBJ2-7
size: -
V: TRBV11-2

DNA: TGTGCCAGCAGTTACTCGAGCCCAGGGGCATACCATCAGCCCCAGCATTTT
CDR3: CASSYSSPGAYHQPQHF
D: -
J: TRBJ1-5
size: few
V: TRBV6-5

DNA: TGTGCCAGCAGCGGGCCGGGGGGAGACCAGTACTTC
CDR3: CASSGPGGDQYF
D: TRBD2
J: TRBJ2-5
size: -
V: TRBV9

DNA: TGCGCCAGCAGCCCGGGGGCTAATGAAAAACTGTTTTTT
CDR3: CASSPGANEKLFF
D: -
J: TRBJ1-4
size: -
V: TRBV5-1

DNA: TGTGCCAGCAGTTATGGTGCAGGCGAATCGAACGAGCAGTACTTC
CDR3: CASSYGAGESNEQYF
D: -
J: TRBJ2-7
size: few
V: TRBV6-5

DNA: TGTACCAGCAGTCTCGACCGTCTCGAGCAGTACTTC
CDR3: CTSSLDRLEQYF
D: -
J: TRBJ2-7
size: -
V: TRBV11-1

DNA: TGTGCCAGCACCGATGGGGTGGAGCCCCAGCATTTT
CDR3: CASTDGVEPQHF
D: -
J: TRBJ1-5
size: few
V: TRBV6-1

DNA: TGTGCCAGCAGCCCAAGACAGGCCGCTGAAGCTTTCTTT
CDR3: CASSPRQAAEAFF
D: -
J: TRBJ1-1
size: few
V: TRBV14

DNA: TGTGCCAGCAGCCAATCCGGGACAGGGACAGATACGCAGTATTTT
CDR3: CASSQSGTGTDTQYF
D: TRBD1
J: TRBJ2-3
size: few
V: TRBV3-1

DNA: TGTGCCAGCAGCATCGAGCGGGAGGGCACAGATACGCAGTATTTT
CDR3: CASSIEREGTDTQYF
D: TRBD2
J: TRBJ2-3
size: -
V: TRBV11-2

DNA: TGTGCCAGCAGTTCCCCCGGTTTGAGAACCTACGAGCAGTACTTC
CDR3: CASSSPGLRTYEQYF
D: -
J: TRBJ2-7
size: few
V: TRBV12-3/TRBV12-4

DNA: TGTGCTAGTGGTGCGCAGGGGGCTGGGGAGACCCAGTACTTC
CDR3: CASGAQGAGETQYF
D: TRBD1
J: TRBJ2-5
size: -
V: TRBV12-5

DNA: TGTGCCAGCAGTTCCCAGGGGATAGCAGAGACCCGGTACTTC
CDR3: CASSSQGIAETRYF
D: -
J: TRBJ2-5
size: -
V: TRBV25-1

DNA: TGCAGTGCTAGTGCCCTTCCCGGGACTAGCGGGGGCCTGAGCTCCTACGAGCAGTACTTC
CDR3: CSASALPGTSGGLSSYEQYF
D: TRBD2
J: TRBJ2-7
size: -
V: TRBV20-1

DNA: TGTGCCAGCAGCCAAGTGGGACAGGGTGGAAGGGATACGCAGTATTTT
CDR3: CASSQVGQGGRDTQYF
D: TRBD1
J: TRBJ2-3
size: -
V: TRBV4-2

DNA: TGTGCCAGCGGGAGGCAGGGCCAGGAGCAGTTCTTC
CDR3: CASGRQGQEQFF
D: -
J: TRBJ2-1
size: once
V: TRBV9